Listed below are T cell receptor beta chains from one sample, sequenced in a study of blood T cell repertoires in COVID-19. Generated by immunoSEQ multiplex PCR, the TCRdb table keeps only in-frame clones and is missing some. The data contain around 200,000 clones, about 86% of them singletons. The sample taken for sequencing was peripheral blood. Receptor source: a young woman who had recovered from COVID-19. CDR3s include the opening cysteine and the closing phenylalanine or tryptophan. The D gene is left open where the match is weak. For some rows the clone size is stated as once, few or many, or as a class when expanded; others skip it.

j_call clone_size v_call d_call cdr3_nt cdr3_aa
TRBJ2-1 - TRBV27 - TGTGCCAGCAGTTTATTGGGGGGTAGCTCCTACAATGAGCAGTTCTTC CASSLLGGSSYNEQFF
TRBJ1-5 - TRBV6-2/TRBV6-3 TRBD1 TGTGCCAGCAGTACGGGGACAGTATGGAGCAATCAGCCCCAGCATTTT CASSTGTVWSNQPQHF
TRBJ2-5 once TRBV9 TRBD2 TGTGCCAGCAGCGTGCAGGGAGGGAGGGAGACCCAGTACTTC CASSVQGGRETQYF
TRBJ2-5 - TRBV3-1/TRBV3-2 TRBD2 TGTGCCAGCAGCCAACGGACTAGCGGGATTTGGTGGACCCAGTACTTC CASSQRTSGIWWTQYF
TRBJ1-6 - TRBV3-1/TRBV3-2 TRBD1 TGTGCCAGCAGCCAAGGACAGGGTCATTCTTCACCCCTCCACTTT CASSQGQGHSSPLHF
TRBJ2-2 - TRBV3-1/TRBV3-2 - TGTGCCAGCAGCCAAGTCTTCTCGGCACAGACGAACACCGGGGAGCTGTTTTTT CASSQVFSAQTNTGELFF
TRBJ2-2 - TRBV27 TRBD1 TGTGCCAGCAGTTATTTGGGGACAGGGTGGACCGGGGAGCTGTTTTTT CASSYLGTGWTGELFF
TRBJ1-2 - TRBV6-6 TRBD1 TGTGCCAGCAGTCCCCTTTTGACAGGGCATAACTATGGCTACACCTTC CASSPLLTGHNYGYTF
TRBJ2-7 - TRBV5-4 - TGTGCCAGCAGCTTGGTGGGGGGGGCAAGGTCCTACGAGCAGTACTTC CASSLVGGARSYEQYF
TRBJ2-5 - TRBV5-1 - TGCGCCAGCAGCTTGGGACAGCCAGGGGAGACCCAGTACTTC CASSLGQPGETQYF
TRBJ2-3 - TRBV20-1 TRBD2 TGCAGTGCTAGTGGGATGCCTAGCGGGGGAAGCACAGATACGCAGTATTTT CSASGMPSGGSTDTQYF
TRBJ1-6 - TRBV9 - TGTGCCAGCAGCGGCGGCCCGAGCTCCTATAATTCACCCCTCCACTTT CASSGGPSSYNSPLHF
TRBJ2-3 few TRBV5-1 TRBD2 TGCGCCAGCAGCTTGGCGGTAGCGGGGATGCGGGCAGATACGCAGTATTTT CASSLAVAGMRADTQYF
TRBJ2-3 once TRBV27 TRBD2 TGTGCCAGCAGTTTATCGAGGGCGGGAGGATCGGATACGCAGTATTTT CASSLSRAGGSDTQYF
TRBJ1-4 - TRBV30 TRBD1 TGTGCCTGGAGTGTCGGGACAGGCTTTAATGAAAAACTGTTTTTT CAWSVGTGFNEKLFF
TRBJ2-2 - TRBV10-1 TRBD1 TGCGCCAGCACCAGGGACAGGGGCTTTACCGGGGAGCTGTTTTTT CASTRDRGFTGELFF
TRBJ2-3 - TRBV7-2 TRBD2 TGTGCCAGCAGTCGTCCGGGACTAGCGGGTTACCTAGATACGCAGTATTTT CASSRPGLAGYLDTQYF
TRBJ1-1 - TRBV4-1 TRBD1 TGCGCCAGCAGCCAATACCTCCGGGACAGGGTGAGAAACACTGAAGCTTTCTTT CASSQYLRDRVRNTEAFF
TRBJ2-7 - TRBV6-5 TRBD1 TGTGCCAGCAGTTACTCAGGGACAGGGGATGCGTACGAGCAGTACTTC CASSYSGTGDAYEQYF
TRBJ1-3 - TRBV4-1 TRBD1 TGCGCCAGCAGCCAAAATACAGGGGGCGCCGGAAACACCATATATTTT CASSQNTGGAGNTIYF
TRBJ2-5 - TRBV2 TRBD2 TGTGCCAGCAGTAAGCTAGCGGGGGGGAGCGAGACCCAGTACTTC CASSKLAGGSETQYF
TRBJ1-1 - TRBV14 - TGTGCCAGCAGCCATATAAGGACAGACGGGGCTTTCTTT CASSHIRTDGAFF
TRBJ1-3 few TRBV2 - TGTGCCAGCGTTTGGCAGGCGCACTCTGGAAACACCATATATTTT CASVWQAHSGNTIYF
TRBJ1-1 - TRBV19 - TGTGCCAGTAGTACGCGGGGTGTGTCCACTGAAGCTTTCTTT CASSTRGVSTEAFF
TRBJ1-1 - TRBV27 - TGTGCCAGCAGGGCAGACGACGGACGAACGACAGGTAACACTGAAGCTTTCTTT CASRADDGRTTGNTEAFF
TRBJ1-5 once TRBV7-2 - TGTGCCAGCAGCACCCAGGTGGGGGGGAATCAGCCCCAGCATTTT CASSTQVGGNQPQHF
TRBJ1-2 few TRBV7-9 - TGTGCCAGCAGCTACGACAGCAACTATGGCTACACCTTC CASSYDSNYGYTF
TRBJ1-3 - TRBV27 - TGTGCCAGCAGTCCCCGGACAACACCCAGCTCTGGAAACACCATATATTTT CASSPRTTPSSGNTIYF
TRBJ2-1 - TRBV7-3 - TGTGCCAGCAGCTTATTAGGGCCGCAGGGGGAGCAGTTCTTC CASSLLGPQGEQFF
TRBJ2-1 - TRBV11-1 TRBD1 TGTGCCAGCAGCTTAGAGCCCAGGGGGACTGAGCAGTTCTTC CASSLEPRGTEQFF
TRBJ2-3 - TRBV27 - TGTGCCAGCAGGACAGGTACTAGCACAGATACGCAGTATTTT CASRTGTSTDTQYF
TRBJ2-7 - TRBV6-5 - TGTGCCAGCAGCGAGCCTGTTCGACTGACCTACGAGCAGTACTTC CASSEPVRLTYEQYF
TRBJ1-2 - TRBV4-3 - TGCGCCAGCAGCCAAGGGAGGTCTAACTATGGCTACACCTTC CASSQGRSNYGYTF
TRBJ2-1 once TRBV2 TRBD1 TGTGCCAGCAAGAGGGACAGGGAGAATGAGCAGTTCTTC CASKRDRENEQFF
TRBJ2-3 - TRBV15 - TGTGCCACCAGCCTAGACCCCCGGAGGACTAGCACAGATACGCAGTATTTT CATSLDPRRTSTDTQYF
TRBJ1-2 - TRBV18 - TGTGCCAGCTCACCCGACATATACGGCTACACCTTC CASSPDIYGYTF
TRBJ1-2 - TRBV4-1 TRBD1 TGCGCCAGCAGCCAACTTGGGACAGCCTCCTATGGCTACACCTTC CASSQLGTASYGYTF
TRBJ1-4 - TRBV11-2 - TGTGCCAGCAGCCTTCTAGGGGGTCGTGATGAAAAACTGTTTTTT CASSLLGGRDEKLFF
TRBJ1-1 once TRBV5-1 TRBD1 TGCGCCAGCACATTTGGGACAGGGGGCACTGAAGCTTTCTTT CASTFGTGGTEAFF
TRBJ1-2 - TRBV5-1 TRBD1 TGCGCCAGCAGCTTGGCCGGGACAGAGCTTGGGTACACCTTC CASSLAGTELGYTF
TRBJ1-5 - TRBV24-1 TRBD1 TGTGCCACCAGTGTAAAGGGGGCTAATCAGCCCCAGCATTTT CATSVKGANQPQHF
TRBJ1-5 - TRBV12-3/TRBV12-4 - TGTGCCAGCAGTTTCTCAGGGTTGAGAGCCCAGCATTTT CASSFSGLRAQHF
TRBJ2-1 - TRBV19 TRBD2 TGTGCCAGTAGTCTGGTTCCCCATCGACTAGCGGGAGGGTCTGAGCAGTTCTTC CASSLVPHRLAGGSEQFF